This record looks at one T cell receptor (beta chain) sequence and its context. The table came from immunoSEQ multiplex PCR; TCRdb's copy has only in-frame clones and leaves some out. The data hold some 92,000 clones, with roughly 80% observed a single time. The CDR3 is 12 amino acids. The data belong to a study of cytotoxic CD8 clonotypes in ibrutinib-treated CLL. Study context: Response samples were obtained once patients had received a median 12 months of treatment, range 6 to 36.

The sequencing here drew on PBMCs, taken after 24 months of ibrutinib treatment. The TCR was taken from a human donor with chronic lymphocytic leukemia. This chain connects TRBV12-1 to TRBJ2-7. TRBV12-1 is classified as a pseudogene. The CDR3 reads CASSFIGKEQYF. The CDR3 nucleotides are TGTGCCAGCAGCTTTATCGGAAAAGAGCAGTACTTC.